These 14 T cell receptor beta chains came from one sample sequenced in a study of a mutant IDH1 vaccine in newly diagnosed glioma. Their antigens are not known. Time point reported: week 47, end of study. Doses comprised 300 ug of mutant IDH1 20-mer peptide each, plus topical imiquimod. The data were produced by immunoSEQ multiplex PCR, yet TCRdb's version contains in-frame clones alone and is incomplete. Counted here are about 24,000 clones, more than 75% occurring once; the ten biggest clones make up about 4%. The material sequenced was PBMCs, taken from a glioma patient whose treatment included an IDH1 peptide vaccine. The receptors derive from a man aged 35-49 years with glioma. Some clones in this sample may be carry-over from other donors' samples.

V usage is TRBV28 and J usage is TRBJ1-1; D is unclear. CDR1 is MDHEN and CDR2 is SYDVKM in the germline V gene. The V end lost 6 bases, the J end lost 7 bases, and 12 bases lay between the germline ends. There are 12 residues in the CDR3. The CDR3 protein is CASRPPRVEAFF. The CDR3 bases are TGTGCCAGCAGGCCCCCGAGGGTTGAAGCTTTCTTT. The full variable domain, with the rest looked up from reference TRBV28 and TRBJ1-1, is DVKVTQSSRYLVKRTGEKVFLECVQDMDHENMFWYRQDPGLGLRLIYFSYDVKMKEKGDIPEGYSVSREKKERFSLILESASTNQTSMYLCASRPPRVEAFFGQGTRLTVV.

In its sample, this clone was seen once. J is TRBJ2-7 and V is TRBV30; 10 bases agree with TRBD1. Germline assignment: CDR1 GTSNPN and CDR2 SVGIG (reference sequence). The CDR3 covers 15 residues. Trimming cost V 3 bases and J 4 bases; bases outside gene matches: 9. The CDR3 sequence is CAWRPGQGFRYEQYF. CDR3 DNA sequence: TGTGCCTGGAGGCCGGGACAGGGGTTCCGTTACGAGCAGTACTTC.

The J gene is TRBJ1-1, the V gene TRBV10-3; D remains unclear. This CDR3 is built from 13 residues. The germline gives CDR1 ENHRY, CDR2 SYGVKD. Trimming cost V 9 bases and J 5 bases, with 16 bases left between them. The CDR3 region is CAISQWVGTEAFF. The DNA of the CDR3 is TGTGCCATAAGCCAGTGGGTGGGAACTGAAGCTTTCTTT.

The chain carries TRBV4-2 and TRBJ2-1; D uncertain. V lost 0 bases and J 8 bases, leaving 5 bases between the germline ends. This CDR3 contains 12 residues. Per germline, CDR1 LGHNA and CDR2 YNFKEQ. The CDR3 bases are TGTGCCAGCAGCCAAGATTGGCATGAGCAGTTCTTC. Encoded protein: CASSQDWHEQFF.

V gene TRBV5-4 combines with J gene TRBJ1-3, with 7 bases aligning to TRBD1. The junction had 8 bases not matched to a gene; V was cut back by 4 bases and J by 10 bases. The CDR3 runs to 13 residues. Per germline, CDR1 SGHNT and CDR2 YYREEE (reference sequence). CDR3 sequence reads: CASSAGTERTIYF. CDR3 nucleotide sequence: TGTGCCAGCAGCGCTGGGACAGAGAGGACCATATATTTT.

The chain uses TRBV30 and TRBJ2-5; weak D call: TRBD1 (7 bases). CDR1 is GTSNPN and CDR2 is SVGIG in the germline V gene (reference sequence). The CDR3 covers 13 residues. Deletions cut 5 bases from V and 0 bases from J, with 10 bases between. This CDR3 is CAWAGGYQETQYF. The CDR3 coding sequence is TGTGCCTGGGCAGGGGGGTACCAAGAGACCCAGTACTTC.

CDR3 protein: CASSFARRSSGEQYF. The DNA for the CDR3 is TGTGCCAGCAGTTTCGCCCGGCGGAGTAGCGGCGAGCAGTACTTC. This chain links TRBV6-5 with TRBJ2-7, with D tentatively TRBD2 (6 bases). There are 15 residues in the CDR3. Deletions cut 4 bases from V and 6 bases from J, with 19 bases between. Germline V gene data show CDR1 as MNHEY and CDR2 as SVGAGI.

CDR3 in DNA: TGTGCCAGCAGCTCGCCGACGGATGGCCCACTTGAAGCTTTCTTT. Translation gives CASSSPTDGPLEAFF. The chain carries TRBV7-2 and TRBJ1-1; D remains ambiguous. Germline CDR1 is SGHTA and CDR2 is FQGNSA. V was clipped by 4 bases and J by 7 bases, with 19 bases between them. The CDR3 covers 15 residues.

This chain connects TRBV10-3 to TRBJ1-1; D uncertain. The CDR3 has 17 amino acids. The V gene's germline CDR1 is ENHRY and CDR2 SYGVKD. The ends were cut back, 3 bases at V and 2 bases at J, with 19 bases in the middle. The CDR3 coding sequence is TGTGCCATCAGTGAAGGAAGGACTGGGCCCTTAAACACTGAAGCTTTCTTT. Translated: CAISEGRTGPLNTEAFF.

This clone has only a few counts. V and J are TRBV18 and TRBJ1-1; 9 bases align to TRBD1. The junction had 5 bases not matched to a gene; V was cut back by 0 bases and J by 3 bases. Germline V gene data show CDR1 as KGHSH and CDR2 as LQKENI. The CDR3 consists of 16 residues. Written as DNA, the CDR3 is TGTGCCAGCTCACCACCGACAGGGGGAATCGACACTGAAGCTTTCTTT. This translates into CASSPPTGGIDTEAFF.

The CDR3 loop is CASSLELAKNIQYF. CDR3 nucleotides: TGTGCCAGCAGCTTGGAGCTAGCCAAAAACATTCAGTACTTC. J is TRBJ2-4 and V is TRBV5-4; D remains unclear. V lost 0 bases, J lost 0 bases, and 4 bases lay in between. The CDR3 contains 14 residues. Germline loops: CDR1 SGHNT, CDR2 YYREEE (reference sequence). Full variable domain (missing parts from reference TRBV5-4 and TRBJ2-4): ETGVTQSPTHLIKTRGQQVTLRCSSQSGHNTVSWYQQALGQGPQFIFQYYREEENGRGNFPPRFSGLQFPNYSSELNVNALELDDSALYLCASSLELAKNIQYFGAGTRLSVL.

This clone was detected only once. The chain joins TRBV7-8 to TRBJ1-5; weak D call: TRBD1 (6 bases). CDR1 SGHVS and CDR2 FQNEAQ come from the germline V gene. The CDR3 extends over 15 amino acids. Trimming removed 6 bases from V and 2 bases from J, with 14 bases in between. CDR3 DNA sequence: TGTGCCAGCAGTCCGGGGGGCTTGGGCAATCAGCCCCAGCATTTT. This translates into CASSPGGLGNQPQHF.

The chain combines TRBV29-1 with TRBJ1-1; D is possibly TRBD1 (6 bases). Trimming pared 6 bases from V and 3 bases from J, leaving 11 bases between. From germline, CDR1 is SQVTM and CDR2 ANQGSEA. The CDR3 loop spans 12 amino acids. The CDR3 here is CSVQGWDTEAFF. CDR3 bases: TGCAGCGTACAGGGATGGGACACTGAAGCTTTCTTT.

This clone has a single count. The rearrangement joins TRBV6-5 to TRBJ2-4; D gene uncertain. V shed 5 bases and J shed 0 bases, with 11 bases lying between them. Germline CDR1 and CDR2: MNHEY and SVGAGI. The CDR3 loop spans 15 amino acids. The CDR3 spells CASSPIHTAKNIQYF. For the CDR3, the DNA is TGTGCCAGCAGTCCGATTCACACAGCCAAAAACATTCAGTACTTC.